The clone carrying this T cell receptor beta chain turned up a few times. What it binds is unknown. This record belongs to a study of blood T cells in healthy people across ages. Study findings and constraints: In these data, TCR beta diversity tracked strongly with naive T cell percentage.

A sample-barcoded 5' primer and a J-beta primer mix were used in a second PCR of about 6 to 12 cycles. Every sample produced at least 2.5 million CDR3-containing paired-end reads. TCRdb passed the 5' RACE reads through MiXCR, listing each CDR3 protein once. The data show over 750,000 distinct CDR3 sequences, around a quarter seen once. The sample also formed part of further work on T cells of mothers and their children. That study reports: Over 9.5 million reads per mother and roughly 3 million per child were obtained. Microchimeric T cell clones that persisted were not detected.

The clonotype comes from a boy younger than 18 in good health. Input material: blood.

CDR3 nucleotides: TGTGCCAGCAGCTTACCAGGGGACAATCAGCCCCAGCATTTT. This codes for CASSLPGDNQPQHF. The rearrangement links TRBV7-9 to TRBJ1-5; D possibly corresponds to TRBD1 (6 bases). CDR3 length equals 14 residues. Trimming stripped 2 bases from V and 3 bases from J, with 8 bases between. Germline values: CDR1 SEHNR, CDR2 FQNEAQ (reference sequence). The variable domain in full, with the rest retrieved from reference TRBV7-9 and TRBJ1-5, is DTGVSQNPRHKITKRGQNVTFRCDPISEHNRLYWYRQTLGQGPEFLTYFQNEAQLEKSRLLSDRFSAERPKGSFSTLEIQRTEQGDSAMYLCASSLPGDNQPQHFGDGTRLSIL.